The sequence of this TCR beta chain was determined in a study of Ad26.COV2.S vaccination and SARS-CoV-2 variants. The wider study: A participant enrolled in the COV1001 Ad26.COV2.S trial arm provided the sample. Ad26.COV2.S, an intramuscular injection, was given once or twice 56 days apart. Study findings and constraints: While placebo recipients had lower spike-specific TCR breadth, vaccine recipients had more. The breadth of spike-specific CD8+ and CD4+ T cell responses after vaccination was reportedly substantial.

Note on this clone: Its antigen is as yet unknown.

Noted treatment: approximately 18 received Ad26.COV2.S at low or high dose, single or two shots; roughly 5 received placebo; per-sample allocation not given. Each sample was drawn 63 days after the first injection (of vaccine or placebo). The CDR3 contains 16 residues. CDR1 and CDR2 (germline): MNHEY, SMNVEV (reference sequence). V lost 0 bases to trimming and J lost 8 bases; unmatched junction nucleotides: 4. TCRdb's copy holds only in-frame clones and misses some; the assay was immunoSEQ multiplex PCR. Here the sample spans about 480,000 clones, around 88% being singletons. The sequence came from a person aged 18 to 65 who received the Ad26.COV2.S COVID-19 vaccine or a placebo. This chain uses TRBV27 with TRBJ2-1; 13 positions agree with TRBD2. This sample comprised peripheral blood, obtained in a trial of Ad26.COV2.S vaccine versus placebo. The CDR3 coding sequence is TGTGCCAGCAGTTTATCGGGACTAGCGGGATTGGATGAGCAGTTCTTC. Amino acid sequence: CASSLSGLAGLDEQFF.